This TCR beta chain comes out of a study of blood T cells in healthy people across ages. Findings of the study overall: Naive CD4+ cell counts and diversity both ran higher in long-lived than in aged donors.

Trimming pared 3 bases from V and 1 base from J, leaving 9 bases between. CDR1 and CDR2 from the germline V gene are KGHSH and LQKENI. This CDR3 is built from 14 residues. About this clonotype: Its target is unknown.

Healthy individuals of Caucasian origin from Russia, aged roughly 6 to 95, served as donors. Isolation recovered at least 7 million PBMCs from every sample. Through a sample-barcoded 5' primer and a J-beta primer mix, a second PCR was run for about 6 to 11 cycles. Via MiXCR, TCRdb re-called the 5' RACE reads, giving one row per CDR3 protein. The table records 1,800,000 or so distinct CDR3 sequences, approximately 39% of them present only once. Material for sequencing was blood. The gene calls are TRBV18 and TRBJ1-2; no definite D call. The receptor's source is a human donor in good health. CDR3 residues: CASSPTTDNYGYTF. CDR3 coding DNA: TGTGCCAGCTCACCGACGACGGATAACTATGGCTACACCTTC. The whole variable domain, remainder taken from reference TRBV18 and TRBJ1-2, is NAGVMQNPRHLVRRRGQEARLRCSPMKGHSHVYWYRQLPEEGLKFMVYLQKENIIDESGMPKERFSAEFPKEGPSILRIQQVVRGDSAAYFCASSPTTDNYGYTFGSGTRLTVV.